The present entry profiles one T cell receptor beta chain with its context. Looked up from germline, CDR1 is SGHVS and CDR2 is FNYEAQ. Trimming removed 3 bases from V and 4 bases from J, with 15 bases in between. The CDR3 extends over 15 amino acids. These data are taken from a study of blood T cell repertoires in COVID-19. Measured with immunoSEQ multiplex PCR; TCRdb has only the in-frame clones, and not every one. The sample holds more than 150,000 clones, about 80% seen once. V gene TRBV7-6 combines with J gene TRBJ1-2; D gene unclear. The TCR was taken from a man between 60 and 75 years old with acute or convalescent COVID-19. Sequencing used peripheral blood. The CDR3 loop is CASSFSPTDPYGYTF. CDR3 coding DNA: TGTGCCAGCAGCTTTTCTCCCACAGACCCCTATGGCTACACCTTC.